This TCR beta chain was observed in a study of T cell repertoires in cytomegalovirus infection. Across the study: A matching HLA type, together with CMV infection, was signaled by public TCR beta signatures.

Losses at the gene ends were 1 base for V and 5 bases for J; bases not matched to a gene: 7. Germline CDR1 MNHEY, CDR2 SVGAGI. This CDR3 comprises 16 residues. Study results and caveats: Within the response measured ex vivo, HLA-C-restricted CMV-specific TCR beta clonotypes were dominant. Adding up the frequency of public TCR beta families identified people who carried CMV plus the relevant HLA.

TCRdb analysed the reads with MiXCR anew, one entry per CDR3 protein. This table holds fewer than 200,000 distinct CDR3 sequences, around 14% found once. This clonotype was seen repeatedly, ten times or more. The antigen is undetermined. Sequenced sample: PBMCs. The chain couples TRBV6-5 to TRBJ2-1; 8 bases match TRBD1. This TCR came from a human donor in good health (CMV status not recorded). Some clones in this sample may be carry-over from other donors' samples. The CDR3 here is CASSYWQGAFDNEQFF. CDR3 nucleotide sequence: TGTGCCAGCAGTTACTGGCAGGGGGCCTTCGACAATGAGCAGTTCTTC.